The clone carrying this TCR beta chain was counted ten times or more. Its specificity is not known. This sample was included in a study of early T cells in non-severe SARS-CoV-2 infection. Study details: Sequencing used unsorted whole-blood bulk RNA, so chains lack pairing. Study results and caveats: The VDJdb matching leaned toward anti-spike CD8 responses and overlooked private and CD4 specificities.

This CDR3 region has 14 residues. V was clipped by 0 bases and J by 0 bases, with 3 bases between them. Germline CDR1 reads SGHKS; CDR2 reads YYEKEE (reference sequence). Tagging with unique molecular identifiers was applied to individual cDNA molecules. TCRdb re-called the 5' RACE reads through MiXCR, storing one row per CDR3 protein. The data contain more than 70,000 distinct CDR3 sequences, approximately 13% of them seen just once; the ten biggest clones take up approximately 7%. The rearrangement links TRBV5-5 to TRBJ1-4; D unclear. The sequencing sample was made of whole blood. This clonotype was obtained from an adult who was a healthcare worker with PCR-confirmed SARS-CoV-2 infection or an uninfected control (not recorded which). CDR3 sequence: CASSLGATNEKLFF. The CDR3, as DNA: TGTGCCAGCAGCTTGGGAGCAACTAATGAAAAACTGTTTTTT.